This T cell receptor (beta chain) stems from a study of blood T cells in healthy people across ages. This clonotype was picked up a small number of times. Every participating donor contributed about 10 milliliters of peripheral blood through a draw. The CDR3 loop spans 13 amino acids. Trimming removed 6 bases from V and 10 bases from J; junction bases left unmatched: 2. The germline CDR1 and CDR2 sequences are ENHRY and SYGVKD. A J-beta primer mix and a sample-barcoded 5' primer were used in a second PCR of roughly 6 to 11 cycles. Each cDNA molecule carried a tag from a template-switch adaptor that contained 12 random nucleotides. Each CDR3 protein is one row after TCRdb ran MiXCR on the 5' RACE reads. The data hold fewer than 900,000 distinct CDR3 sequences, with more than 40% observed a single time.

This chain links TRBV10-3 with TRBJ1-6; 11 bases map to TRBD1. The sample was blood. The sequence was obtained from a woman aged 60 to 75 in good health. In DNA, the CDR3 is TGTGCCATCAGGGACAGGGGGCAATCACCCCTCCACTTT. The encoded protein is CAIRDRGQSPLHF.